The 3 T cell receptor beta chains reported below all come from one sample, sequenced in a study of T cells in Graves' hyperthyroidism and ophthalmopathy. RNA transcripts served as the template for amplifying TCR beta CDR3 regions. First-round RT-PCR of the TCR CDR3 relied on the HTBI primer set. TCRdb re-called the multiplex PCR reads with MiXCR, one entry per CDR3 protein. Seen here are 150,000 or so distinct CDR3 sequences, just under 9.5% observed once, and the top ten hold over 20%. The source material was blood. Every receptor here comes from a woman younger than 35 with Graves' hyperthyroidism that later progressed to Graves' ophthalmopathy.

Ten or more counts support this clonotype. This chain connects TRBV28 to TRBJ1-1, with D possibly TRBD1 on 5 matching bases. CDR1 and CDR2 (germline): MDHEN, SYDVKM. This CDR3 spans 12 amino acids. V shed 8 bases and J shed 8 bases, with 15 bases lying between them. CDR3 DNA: TGTGCCAGCGTCGGGGCTCGGGTGGAAGCTTTCTTT. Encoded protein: CASVGARVEAFF.

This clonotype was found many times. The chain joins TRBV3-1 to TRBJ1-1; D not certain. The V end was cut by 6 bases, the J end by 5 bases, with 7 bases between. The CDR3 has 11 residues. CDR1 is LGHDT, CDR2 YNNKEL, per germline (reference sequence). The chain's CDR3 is CASSFETEAFF. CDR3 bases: TGTGCCAGCAGTTTCGAGACTGAAGCTTTCTTT.

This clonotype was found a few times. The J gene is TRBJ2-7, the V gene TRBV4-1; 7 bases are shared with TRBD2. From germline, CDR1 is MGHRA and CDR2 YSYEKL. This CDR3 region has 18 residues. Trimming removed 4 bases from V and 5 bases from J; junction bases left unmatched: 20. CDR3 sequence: CASSPGLVVPASSDEQYF. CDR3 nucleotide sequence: TGCGCCAGCAGCCCCGGACTAGTAGTCCCTGCGTCGTCGGACGAGCAGTACTTC.